This T cell receptor (beta chain) was captured by sequencing in a study of shared clonotypes between healthy human individuals. With 10 bases removed from V and 4 bases from J, the gap between germline ends came to 17 bases. The germline CDR1 and CDR2 sequences are MNHEY and SVGAGI. The CDR3 totals 14 residues. Assay used: immunoSEQ multiplex PCR; TCRdb lists only in-frame clones, some missing. Seen here are 1 million to 1.3 million clones, around 82% observed once, and the top ten hold more than 0.55%. This chain uses TRBV6-5 with TRBJ1-5, with D perhaps TRBD1 (5 bases). Sequencing was carried out using memory CD4+ T cells from PBMCs. This sample's subset: CD45RA-negative fraction. The sequence was obtained from a man between 18 and 29 years old in good health. Some clones in this sample may be carry-over from other donors' samples. The DNA of the CDR3 is TGTGCCACCTCGAAGGGGCAGGTGAATCAGCCCCAGCATTTT. Translation: CATSKGQVNQPQHF.